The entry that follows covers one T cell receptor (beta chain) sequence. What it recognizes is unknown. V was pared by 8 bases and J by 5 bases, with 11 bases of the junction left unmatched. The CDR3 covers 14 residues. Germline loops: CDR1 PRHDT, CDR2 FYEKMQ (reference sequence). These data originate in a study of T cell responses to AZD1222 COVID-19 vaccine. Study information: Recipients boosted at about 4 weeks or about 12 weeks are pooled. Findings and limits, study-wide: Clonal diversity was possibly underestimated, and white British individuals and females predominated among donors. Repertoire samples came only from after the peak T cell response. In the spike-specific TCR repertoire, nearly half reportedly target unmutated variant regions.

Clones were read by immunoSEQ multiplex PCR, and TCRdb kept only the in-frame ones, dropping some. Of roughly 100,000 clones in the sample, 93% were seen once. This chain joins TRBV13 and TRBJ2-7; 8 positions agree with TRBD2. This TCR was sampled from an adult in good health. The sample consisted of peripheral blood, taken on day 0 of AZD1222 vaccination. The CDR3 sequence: CASASHGRANEQYF. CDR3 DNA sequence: TGTGCCAGCGCGAGTCACGGGAGGGCCAACGAGCAGTACTTC. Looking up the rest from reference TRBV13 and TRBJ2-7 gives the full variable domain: AAGVIQSPRHLIKEKRETATLKCYPIPRHDTVYWYQQGPGQDPQFLISFYEKMQSDKGSIPDRFSAQQFSDYHSELNMSSLELGDSALYFCASASHGRANEQYFGPGTRLTVT.